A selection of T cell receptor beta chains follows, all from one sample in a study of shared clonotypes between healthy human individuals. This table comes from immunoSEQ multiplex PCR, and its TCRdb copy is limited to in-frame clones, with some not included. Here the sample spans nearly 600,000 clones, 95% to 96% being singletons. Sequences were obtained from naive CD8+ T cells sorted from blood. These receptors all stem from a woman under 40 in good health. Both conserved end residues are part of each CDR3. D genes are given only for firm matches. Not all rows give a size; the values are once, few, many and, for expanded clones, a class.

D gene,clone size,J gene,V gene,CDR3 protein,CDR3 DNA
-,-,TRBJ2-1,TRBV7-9,CASSLAGAYNEQFF,TGTGCCAGCAGCTTAGCGGGAGCTTATAATGAGCAGTTCTTC
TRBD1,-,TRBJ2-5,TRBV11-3,CASSLVGQQETQYF,TGTGCCAGCAGCTTAGTGGGACAGCAAGAGACCCAGTACTTC
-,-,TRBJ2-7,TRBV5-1,CASSLMGRLYF,TGCGCCAGCAGCTTGATGGGAAGGCTGTACTTC
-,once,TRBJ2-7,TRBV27,CASSTADTPYEQYF,TGTGCCAGCAGTACCGCGGACACCCCCTACGAGCAGTACTTC
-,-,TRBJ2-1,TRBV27,CASSLSGGDYNEQFF,TGTGCCAGCAGTTTGTCGGGGGGCGACTACAATGAGCAGTTCTTC
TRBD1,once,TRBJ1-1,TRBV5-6,CASSFGTGPPNTEAFF,TGTGCCAGCAGCTTCGGGACAGGGCCCCCGAACACTGAAGCTTTCTTT
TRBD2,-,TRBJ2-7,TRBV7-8,CASSSGLLAGGEQYF,TGTGCCAGCAGCTCCGGCCTACTAGCGGGAGGCGAGCAGTACTTC
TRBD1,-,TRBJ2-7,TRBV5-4,CASSRTPPGQGSEQYF,TGTGCCAGCAGCCGGACACCTCCGGGACAGGGGTCTGAGCAGTACTTC
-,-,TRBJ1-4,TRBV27,CASSLLGPNEKLFF,TGTGCCAGCAGTTTACTGGGTCCTAATGAAAAACTGTTTTTT
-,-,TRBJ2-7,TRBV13,CASSLGSGFPYEQYF,TGTGCCAGCAGCTTAGGATCAGGGTTCCCCTACGAGCAGTACTTC
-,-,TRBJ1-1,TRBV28,CASSFRVDTEAFF,TGTGCCAGCAGTTTCAGGGTTGACACTGAAGCTTTCTTT
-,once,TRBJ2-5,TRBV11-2,CASSLDLGRRETQYF,TGTGCCAGCAGCTTAGATTTAGGGAGGCGAGAGACCCAGTACTTC
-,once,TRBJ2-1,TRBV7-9,CASSNNSGQSSRQFF,TGTGCCAGCAGCAATAACTCCGGACAGTCGTCTCGGCAGTTCTTC
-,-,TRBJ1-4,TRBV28,CASSPPRSDRLFF,TGTGCCAGCAGTCCCCCCCGTTCCGATAGGCTGTTTTTT
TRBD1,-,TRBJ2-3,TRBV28,CASTPQGAADTQYF,TGTGCCAGCACCCCCCAGGGGGCAGCAGATACGCAGTATTTT
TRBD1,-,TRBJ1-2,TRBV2,CASTLAQGAAIGYTF,TGTGCCAGTACTCTCGCCCAGGGGGCCGCCATTGGCTACACCTTC
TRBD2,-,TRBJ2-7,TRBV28,CASSTAGGAYEQYF,TGTGCCAGCAGTACAGCGGGGGGGGCGTACGAGCAGTACTTC
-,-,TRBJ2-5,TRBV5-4,CASSFRGSETQYF,TGTGCCAGCAGCTTTCGCGGTTCGGAGACCCAGTACTTC
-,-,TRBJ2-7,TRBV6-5,CASSPWGQAYEQYF,TGTGCCAGCAGTCCCTGGGGGCAGGCCTACGAGCAGTACTTC
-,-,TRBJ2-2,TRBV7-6,CASSPDVFTGELFF,TGTGCCAGCAGCCCAGACGTATTCACCGGGGAGCTGTTTTTT
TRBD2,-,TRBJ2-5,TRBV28,CASTYWLAGEETQYF,TGTGCCAGCACTTATTGGCTAGCGGGAGAGGAGACCCAGTACTTC
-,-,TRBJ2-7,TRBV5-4,CASSSLDGVRDEQYF,TGTGCCAGCAGCTCCCTCGATGGGGTTAGGGACGAGCAGTACTTC
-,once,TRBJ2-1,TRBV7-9,CASSLLPWEQFF,TGTGCCAGCAGCCTCCTCCCGTGGGAGCAGTTCTTC
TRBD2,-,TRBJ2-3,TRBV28,CASSPQRERLDTQYF,TGTGCCAGCAGCCCCCAGCGGGAGCGATTAGATACGCAGTATTTT
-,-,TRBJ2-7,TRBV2,CASSGLAPGGEQYF,TGTGCCAGCAGTGGTTTAGCCCCCGGAGGGGAGCAGTACTTC
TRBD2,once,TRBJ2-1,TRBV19,CASSLAGGPVEQFF,TGTGCCAGTAGCCTAGCGGGAGGGCCGGTTGAGCAGTTCTTC
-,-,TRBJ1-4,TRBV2,CASSEKIIGAATDEKLFF,TGTGCCAGCAGTGAAAAGATCATCGGGGCCGCAACTGATGAAAAACTGTTTTTT
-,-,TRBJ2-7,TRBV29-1,CSVGGYGAGYEQYF,TGCAGCGTTGGCGGATACGGGGCGGGGTACGAGCAGTACTTC
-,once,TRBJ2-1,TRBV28,CASSYDYNEQFF,TGTGCCAGCAGCTACGACTACAATGAGCAGTTCTTC
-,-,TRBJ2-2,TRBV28,CASGERLLNTGELFF,TGTGCCAGCGGAGAGAGACTTCTAAACACCGGGGAGCTGTTTTTT
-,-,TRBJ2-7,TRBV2,CASSTGRDEQYF,TGTGCCAGCAGTACGGGACGCGACGAGCAGTACTTC
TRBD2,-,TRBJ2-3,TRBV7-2,CASSLIAGDTQYF,TGTGCCAGCAGCCTTATAGCGGGAGATACGCAGTATTTT
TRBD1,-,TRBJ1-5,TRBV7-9,CASSWGTGDNQPQHF,TGTGCCAGCAGCTGGGGGACAGGGGACAATCAGCCCCAGCATTTT
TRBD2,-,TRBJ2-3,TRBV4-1,CASSHRTSGPPDTQYF,TGCGCCAGCAGCCACAGGACTAGCGGCCCTCCGGATACGCAGTATTTT
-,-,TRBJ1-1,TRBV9,CASSPGRMNTEAFF,TGTGCCAGCAGTCCAGGACGGATGAACACTGAAGCTTTCTTT
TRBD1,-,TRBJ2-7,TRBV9,CASSEGGQGSYEQYF,TGTGCCAGCAGCGAGGGGGGACAGGGATCCTACGAGCAGTACTTC
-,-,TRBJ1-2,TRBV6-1,CASSGRGRLFYGYTF,TGTGCCAGCAGCGGCAGGGGACGCCTCTTCTATGGCTACACCTTC
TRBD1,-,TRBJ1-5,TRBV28,CASSLEGQGYQPQHF,TGTGCCAGCAGTTTAGAGGGACAGGGCTATCAGCCCCAGCATTTT
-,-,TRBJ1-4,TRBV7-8,CASSLPVGTNEKLFF,TGTGCCAGCAGCTTACCCGTGGGGACTAATGAAAAACTGTTTTTT
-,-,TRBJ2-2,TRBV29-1,CSVEVGSYTGELFF,TGCAGCGTTGAAGTTGGCAGTTACACCGGGGAGCTGTTTTTT
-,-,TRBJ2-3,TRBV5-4,CASSTTDTQYF,TGTGCCAGCAGTACTACAGATACGCAGTATTTT
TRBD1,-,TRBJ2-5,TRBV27,CASSPATGGEQYF,TGTGCCAGCAGTCCAGCAACAGGGGGTGAGCAGTACTTC
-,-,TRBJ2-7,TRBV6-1,CASSELNAAPSYEQYF,TGTGCCAGCAGTGAGCTGAACGCGGCACCTTCCTACGAGCAGTACTTC
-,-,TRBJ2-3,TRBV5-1,CASSYTDTQYF,TGCGCCAGCAGCTACACAGATACGCAGTATTTT
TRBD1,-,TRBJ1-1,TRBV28,CASSFRGPDTEAFF,TGTGCCAGCAGTTTCAGGGGGCCTGACACTGAAGCTTTCTTT
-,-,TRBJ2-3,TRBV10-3,CAISPSSTDTQYF,TGTGCCATCTCCCCCTCTAGCACAGATACGCAGTATTTT
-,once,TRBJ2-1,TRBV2,CASSEGNHNEQFF,TGTGCCAGCAGTGAGGGGAATCACAATGAGCAGTTCTTC
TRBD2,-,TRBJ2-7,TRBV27,CASSFRSGTRGYEQYF,TGTGCCAGCAGTTTCCGTAGCGGGACTCGGGGCTACGAGCAGTACTTC
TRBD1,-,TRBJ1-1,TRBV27,CASSFGTGVSAFF,TGTGCCAGCAGTTTCGGGACAGGAGTCTCAGCTTTCTTT
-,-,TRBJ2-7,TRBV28,CATTAVGFYEQYF,TGTGCAACTACCGCCGTAGGCTTCTACGAGCAGTACTTC
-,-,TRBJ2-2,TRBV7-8,CASSWMNTGELFF,TGTGCCAGCAGCTGGATGAACACCGGGGAGCTGTTTTTT
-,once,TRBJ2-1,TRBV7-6,CASSPRELDSAHNEQFF,TGTGCCAGCAGCCCCAGGGAACTAGACTCCGCCCACAATGAGCAGTTCTTC